The next 17 T cell receptor beta chains were all read from a single sample in a study of cytomegalovirus exposure and HLA in healthy donors. In the PCR, 60 Vbeta and 13 Jbeta primers were used. Profiling relied on immunoSEQ multiplex PCR, and the TCRdb table lists in-frame clones only, not all of them. The sample consists of 100,000 to 150,000 clones, roughly three quarters of them appearing once. Material for sequencing was PBMCs. These receptor sequences come from a woman aged 55-69 years in good health and CMV-seronegative.

Only a few counts were recorded for this clone. Written as DNA, the CDR3 is TGTGCCAGCAGCGAAACAGACGGAGGGACAGATACGCAGTATTTT. Protein: CASSETDGGTDTQYF. The V and J genes are TRBV9 and TRBJ2-3, with D perhaps TRBD2 (6 bases). Trimming left V 3 bases short and J 3 bases short, with 14 bases between. CDR1 is SGDLS and CDR2 is YYNGEE in the germline V gene. This CDR3 comprises 15 residues.

The genes are TRBV19 and TRBJ2-6; D remains ambiguous. V was pared by 7 bases and J by 1 base, with 17 bases between. The CDR3 has 17 residues. Germline loops: CDR1 LNHDA, CDR2 SQIVND (reference sequence). The CDR3 loop reads CASTQTRSGSGANVLTF. CDR3 DNA sequence: TGTGCCAGTACCCAGACACGGTCTGGGTCTGGGGCCAACGTCCTGACTTTC.

This chain links TRBV7-6 with TRBJ2-5; 8 bases are a match to TRBD1. Trimming cost V 4 bases and J 5 bases; bases outside gene matches: 12. CDR1 is SGHVS, CDR2 FNYEAQ, per germline. The CDR3 has 16 residues. CDR3 sequence (DNA): TGTGCCAGCAGCTCCGGGGCGGCCAGGGGGCAGGAGACCCAGTACTTC. Translating gives CASSSGAARGQETQYF. Complete variable domain (other parts from reference TRBV7-6 and TRBJ2-5): GAGVSQSPRYKVTKRGQDVALRCDPISGHVSLYWYRQALGQGPEFLTYFNYEAQQDKSGLPNDRFSAERPEGSISTLTIQRTEQRDSAMYRCASSSGAARGQETQYFGPGTRLLVL.

The chain is built from TRBV5-1 and TRBJ2-7; 9 nucleotides line up with TRBD2. There are 16 residues in the CDR3. V lost 4 bases, J lost 1 base, and 9 bases stayed unmatched. CDR1 SGHRS and CDR2 YFSETQ come from the germline V gene. The CDR3 loop is CASSPGGGDVSYEQYF. The CDR3 bases are TGCGCCAGCAGCCCCGGCGGGGGGGACGTTTCCTACGAGCAGTACTTC.

This chain uses TRBV6-5 with TRBJ1-2; TRBD1 agrees at 8 bases. V was clipped by 0 bases and J by 1 base; unmatched bases: 4. The CDR3 runs 16 residues. Germline CDR1 is MNHEY and CDR2 is SVGAGI. CDR3 loop: CASSYSWDRLNYGYTF. CDR3 bases: TGTGCCAGCAGTTACTCTTGGGACAGGCTTAACTATGGCTACACCTTC.

The chain couples TRBV12-5 to TRBJ2-7; 7 bases match TRBD1. Trimming removed 1 base from V and 4 bases from J; junction bases left unmatched: 1. The CDR3 runs to 13 residues. Germline V gives CDR1 LGHNT, CDR2 FRNRAP. As DNA, the CDR3 is TGTGCTAGTGGTTTGGACAGGGGATACGAGCAGTACTTC. Its translation: CASGLDRGYEQYF. Full variable domain (rest looked up from reference TRBV12-5 and TRBJ2-7): DARVTQTPRHKVTEMGQEVTMRCQPILGHNTVFWYRQTMMQGLELLAYFRNRAPLDDSGMPKDRFSAEMPDATLATLKIQPSEPRDSAVYFCASGLDRGYEQYFGPGTRLTVT.

The chain combines TRBV6-1 with TRBJ1-5; D perhaps matches TRBD1 (6 bases). V was cut by 4 bases and J by 2 bases, with 12 bases left in between. The CDR3 contains 15 residues. Per the germline V gene, CDR1 is MNHNS and CDR2 is SASEGT. The CDR3 DNA follows: TGTGCCAGCAGTGCAGGGGCGCAAGGCAATCAGCCCCAGCATTTT. It specifies CASSAGAQGNQPQHF.

The chain is built from TRBV2 and TRBJ1-2; maybe TRBD1 (6 bases). Germline V gene sequence: CDR1 SNHLY, CDR2 FYNNEI. CDR3 size: 14 residues. Trimming took 6 bases from V and 8 from J, leaving 19 bases between them. The CDR3 sequence is CASRPGQAAWGYTF. The CDR3 DNA reads as TGTGCCAGCAGGCCGGGACAAGCAGCGTGGGGCTACACCTTC.

On this clone: A junction boundary mismatches the germline segment, possibly from a read error. The chain carries TRBV7-9 and TRBJ1-4; 7 bases align to TRBD1. CDR1 SEHNR and CDR2 FQNEAQ come from the germline V gene (reference sequence). The CDR3 length is 16 residues. The CDR3 region has the DNA TGTTCCAGCAGCTCCCGGAGACAGGGATTGGGAGAAAAACTGTTTTTT. Protein product: CSSSSRRQGLGEKLFF.

With regard to this clone: The sample holds other DNA sequences that translate to the same CDR3. The J gene is TRBJ2-7, the V gene TRBV5-1, with TRBD1 identical over 8 bases. This CDR3 comprises 15 residues. Trimming cost V 4 bases and J 2 bases; bases outside gene matches: 8. Germline assignment: CDR1 SGHRS and CDR2 YFSETQ. CDR3 region: CASSPAATGAYEQYF. DNA for the CDR3: TGCGCCAGCAGCCCGGCGGCGACAGGGGCCTACGAGCAGTACTTC.

The chain links TRBV11-3 to TRBJ2-3, with TRBD2 as a possible D gene (6 bases). Trimming left V 5 bases short and J 1 base short, with 10 bases between. Germline loops: CDR1 SGHNT, CDR2 YENEEA. CDR3 length: 14 residues. The chain's CDR3 is CASSPGDGTDTQYF. The CDR3 DNA reads TGTGCCAGCAGCCCGGGGGATGGCACAGATACGCAGTATTTT.

This clone was counted only a few times. The J gene is TRBJ2-1, the V gene TRBV7-9; 9 nucleotides agree with TRBD2. Germline-derived CDR1 and CDR2 are SEHNR and FQNEAQ (reference sequence). CDR3 length: 16 amino acids. Trimming took 5 bases from V and 10 from J; bases not matched to a gene: 15. CDR3 sequence reads: CASSLPGREGLGEQFF. CDR3 nucleotides: TGTGCCAGCAGCCTCCCGGGGCGGGAGGGCCTAGGCGAGCAGTTCTTC.

This clone appeared a few times. The gene calls are TRBV2 and TRBJ1-5; D possibly corresponds to TRBD1 (5 bases). V was shortened by 6 bases and J by 6 bases, with 15 bases between the two germline ends. This CDR3 comprises 14 residues. The germline gives CDR1 SNHLY, CDR2 FYNNEI. CDR3 bases: TGTGCCAGCAGGGACAACGGGCGAGGTCAGCCCCAGCATTTT. This gives the protein CASRDNGRGQPQHF.

V gene TRBV11-3 combines with J gene TRBJ1-5, with a weak D call TRBD1 (6 bases). The CDR3 runs to 19 residues. Trimming left V 0 bases short and J 0 bases short, with 18 bases between. Per the germline V gene, CDR1 is SGHNT and CDR2 is YENEEA. This chain's CDR3 is CASSLDCNQGRSSNQPQHF. CDR3 nucleotide sequence: TGTGCCAGCAGCTTAGATTGTAATCAGGGGCGAAGTAGCAATCAGCCCCAGCATTTT.

The genes are TRBV28 and TRBJ1-6; unclear D gene. The germline CDR1 and CDR2 sequences are MDHEN and SYDVKM. The CDR3 is 15 residues long. Between the trimmed V and J ends, which lost 6 bases and 0 bases, there was a span of 9 bases. CDR3 sequence: CASRGGSSYNSPLHF. DNA of the CDR3: TGTGCCAGCAGGGGAGGGAGCTCCTATAATTCACCCCTCCACTTT.

The chain uses TRBV27 and TRBJ2-1; 7 bases align to TRBD2. The CDR3 is 16 residues long. J was trimmed by 6 bases and V by 6 bases; bases with no gene match: 14. Per the germline V gene, CDR1 is MNHEY and CDR2 is SMNVEV (reference sequence). The CDR3 reads CASRGEGQGWANEQFF. DNA of the CDR3: TGTGCCAGCAGGGGGGAGGGGCAGGGTTGGGCCAATGAGCAGTTCTTC.

The gene calls are TRBV25-1 and TRBJ2-7; tentative D call: TRBD1 (6 bases). The CDR3 runs to 13 residues. Trimming removed 7 bases at V and 1 base at J, with 11 bases between. Looked up from germline, CDR1 is MGHDK and CDR2 is SYGVNS. In nucleotides, the CDR3 is TGTGCCAGCACCCCCGGACAGTCCTACGAGCAGTACTTC. Amino acid sequence: CASTPGQSYEQYF.